One sample yielded the 20 T cell receptor beta chains listed below, sequenced in a study of T cells in Graves' hyperthyroidism and ophthalmopathy. There were TCR beta CDR3 regions amplified from RNA transcripts. The HTBI primer set was used in a first-round RT-PCR of the TCR CDR3. TCRdb processed the multiplex PCR reads anew with MiXCR; each CDR3 protein has one entry. The sample holds about 420,000 distinct CDR3 sequences, roughly an eighth seen once. The sample comprised blood. The source is a woman aged 18-29 years with Graves' hyperthyroidism.

As regards this clonotype: A much larger clone lies a single base off, so this may be a read error. The chain combines TRBV6-1 with TRBJ2-2; either TRBD1 or TRBD2 may supply D (5 bases each). V was pared by 9 bases and J by 5 bases, with 13 bases between. This CDR3 contains 13 residues. Per germline, CDR1 MNHNS and CDR2 SASEGT. CDR3 residues: CARRGDGTGELFF. The CDR3 DNA sequence: TGTGCCAGGAGGGGAGATGGTACCGGGGAGCTGTTTTTT.

In regard to this clonotype: Just one base apart from a much larger clone, this may be a read error. The chain recombines TRBV6-1 with TRBJ2-7, with D unresolved. The DNA end is more similar to TRBJ2-1, so the J call may be wrong. CDR1 is MNHNS, CDR2 SASEGT, per germline. The CDR3 runs to 13 residues. CDR3 DNA: TGTGCCAGCAGCGGACCCGCCTCCTACGAGCAGTTCTTC. The encoded protein is CASSGPASYEQFF.

This chain joins TRBV30 and TRBJ1-3; D is unresolved. The CDR3 contains 11 residues. CDR1 GTSNPN and CDR2 SVGIG come from the germline V gene (reference sequence). The CDR3 region is CIGVRGNTIYF. The CDR3 region has the DNA TGTATCGGGGTTCGTGGAAACACCATATATTTT.

This clonotype was picked up many times. Relative to the germline gene, one junction end is altered; a read error may explain this. The chain has TRBV12-3 or TRBV12-4 and TRBJ2-7; either TRBD1 or TRBD2 may fit D (5 bases each). This CDR3 has 14 residues. The CDR3 DNA reads as TGTGCCAGCGGTTTAAGGGGAGCGAGCTACGAGCAGTACTTC. This translates into CASGLRGASYEQYF.

Many counts were recorded for this clonotype. The V call is TRBV6-1, the J call TRBJ2-1, with 8 bases fitting TRBD1. CDR3 length: 16 amino acids. CDR1 MNHNS and CDR2 SASEGT come from the germline V gene. Losses at the gene ends were 5 bases for V and 4 bases for J; bases not matched to a gene: 10. This CDR3 reads CASSYHDRGTYNEQFF. The CDR3 DNA reads TGTGCCAGCAGTTATCACGACAGGGGTACATACAATGAGCAGTTCTTC.

This chain links TRBV5-1 with TRBJ2-4; D is perhaps TRBD2 (5 bases). CDR1 and CDR2 (germline): SGHRS, YFSETQ. V dropped 0 bases and J dropped 8 bases, with 12 bases sitting between them. The CDR3 length is 14 residues. The CDR3 nucleotides read TGCGCCAGCAGCTTGGACAGCCCCGGGGACATTCAGTACTTC. This translates into CASSLDSPGDIQYF.

V and J are TRBV6-2 or TRBV6-3 and TRBJ2-7; no definite D call. Germline V CDR1 and CDR2: MNHEY, SVGEGT. The CDR3 has 11 residues. The V gene lost 2 bases and the J gene lost 6 bases, with 5 bases spanning the gap. Here the CDR3 DNA reads TGTGCCAGCAGTTACAGGGCCGAGCAGTACTTC. It encodes CASSYRAEQYF.

This clonotype was counted many times. CDR3 sequence reads: CASSQRNRDRDHQPQHF. The DNA for the CDR3 is TGTGCCAGCAGCCAACGAAACCGGGACAGGGATCATCAGCCCCAGCATTTT. This chain uses TRBV3-2 with TRBJ1-5; the table names TRBD1, a call not compared with the DNA. TRBV3-2 is an annotated pseudogene. CDR3 length equals 17 residues.

This clonotype came up many times. The chain uses TRBV9 and TRBJ2-7; tentative D call: TRBD1 (6 bases). The V and J ends lost 0 bases and 2 bases respectively, with 15 bases between them. The CDR3 is 16 residues long. Germline V lookup: CDR1 SGDLS, CDR2 YYNGEE. The CDR3 reads CASSVAPNGQPYEQYF. CDR3 nucleotide sequence: TGTGCCAGCAGCGTAGCCCCCAATGGACAGCCCTACGAGCAGTACTTC.

This clonotype has a count of ten or more. This chain connects TRBV9 to TRBJ2-7; possibly TRBD2 for D (7 bases). Trimming took off 4 bases at V and 5 bases at J, with 22 bases between the two ends. The CDR3 sequence is 16 residues long. Germline CDR1 is SGDLS and CDR2 is YYNGEE. CDR3: CASSPGGRGKRNEQYF. The CDR3 DNA reads as TGTGCCAGCAGCCCCGGGGGGAGGGGGAAGAGGAACGAGCAGTACTTC. Full variable domain (missing parts from reference TRBV9 and TRBJ2-7): DSGVTQTPKHLITATGQRVTLRCSPRSGDLSVYWYQQSLDQGLQFLIQYYNGEERAKGNILERFSAQQFPDLHSELNLSSLELGDSALYFCASSPGGRGKRNEQYFGPGTRLTVT.

This rearrangement joins TRBV7-3 to TRBJ2-7; the D gene is possibly TRBD1 (6 bases). Germline V gives CDR1 SGHTA, CDR2 FQGTGA. V was cut by 5 bases and J by 5 bases, with 19 bases left in between. The length of the CDR3 is 15 residues. The CDR3 DNA is TGTGCCAGCAGCGCCGGGACACCCCCTCGGAACGAGCAGTACTTC. Translation: CASSAGTPPRNEQYF.

The chain recombines TRBV19 with TRBJ2-7; no clear D gene. Trimming removed 1 base at V and 4 bases at J, with 14 bases between. This CDR3 comprises 15 residues. The germline V gene has CDR1 LNHDA and CDR2 SQIVND (reference sequence). The CDR3 reads CASSIVGRRIYEQYF. The CDR3 DNA is TGTGCCAGTAGTATAGTGGGAAGACGGATATACGAGCAGTACTTC.

CDR3 residues: CASTPAGGTGDLYEQYF. In DNA form, the CDR3 reads TGTGCCAGTACCCCGGCGGGCGGGACAGGGGACCTCTACGAGCAGTACTTC. The chain is built from TRBV19 and TRBJ2-7, with 10 bases aligning to TRBD1. Trimming removed 7 bases from V and 3 bases from J; junction bases left unmatched: 15. This CDR3 spans 17 amino acids. CDR1 and CDR2 from the germline V gene are LNHDA and SQIVND (reference sequence).

About this clonotype: A much larger clone sits a single nucleotide away, making a read error possible. The chain uses TRBV6-1 and TRBJ2-3, with D hard to call. The DNA end lines up better with TRBJ1-5; the J call may be wrong. Germline V gene data show CDR1 as MNHNS and CDR2 as SASEGT. This CDR3 contains 16 residues. The CDR3 loop is CASSEFSGRASDTQHF. Written as DNA, the CDR3 is TGTGCCAGCAGTGAATTTAGCGGGAGGGCCTCGGATACGCAGCATTTT.

A few counts support this clonotype. V and J are TRBV7-9 and TRBJ2-1; 14 nucleotides line up with TRBD2. The CDR3 contains 21 residues. Trimming at V came to 4 bases and at J to 8 bases, leaving 22 bases not matched to a gene. Per the germline V gene, CDR1 is SEHNR and CDR2 is FQNEAQ (reference sequence). The CDR3, as DNA: TGTGCCAGCAGCTGTTTCGCCGGGACTAGCGGGAGACAAATGGGATGCGATGAGCAGTTCTTC. It encodes CASSCFAGTSGRQMGCDEQFF.

This clonotype was detected ten times or more. CDR3 residues: CSARVPTAGDEQYF. The DNA for the CDR3 is TGCAGTGCTAGAGTTCCCACAGCCGGAGACGAGCAGTACTTC. The chain combines TRBV20-1 with TRBJ2-7; D uncertain. CDR1 and CDR2 (germline): DFQATT, SNEGSKA (reference sequence). The ends were cut back, 1 base at V and 5 bases at J, with 15 bases in the middle. This CDR3 contains 14 residues.

A few counts support this clonotype. The genes are TRBV29-1 and TRBJ2-1, with 10 bases that match TRBD2. The germline CDR1 and CDR2 sequences are SQVTM and ANQGSEA. The ends lost 7 bases at V and 0 bases at J; junction bases unmatched: 9. This CDR3 comprises 16 residues. In nucleotides, the CDR3 is TGCAGCGCCGGAGGGACTAGCGACAGCTCCTACAATGAGCAGTTCTTC. Translated: CSAGGTSDSSYNEQFF.

This clonotype showed up many times. V usage is TRBV5-1 and J usage is TRBJ1-4; tentative D call: TRBD1 (6 bases). Trimming removed 2 bases at V and 7 bases at J, with 9 bases between. Germline V gives CDR1 SGHRS, CDR2 YFSETQ. This CDR3 is 13 amino acids long. The CDR3 protein is CASSLQGTEKLFF. DNA for the CDR3: TGCGCCAGCAGCTTACAGGGAACTGAAAAACTGTTTTTT.

This clonotype was counted at least ten times. The chain employs TRBV5-1 and TRBJ2-5, with a weak D call TRBD2 (6 bases). The germline V gene has CDR1 SGHRS and CDR2 YFSETQ. The CDR3 loop spans 15 amino acids. V was shortened by 0 bases and J by 5 bases, with 14 bases between the two germline ends. As DNA, the CDR3 is TGCGCCAGCAGCTTGGCACTGGGGAGGAGGGAGACCCAGTACTTC. Amino acid sequence: CASSLALGRRETQYF.

In its sample, this clonotype was seen a few times. CDR3 in DNA: TGTGCCAGCAGCTTACGCAGTGAGAACACTGAAGCTTTCTTT. Translating it yields CASSLRSENTEAFF. The chain employs TRBV7-9 and TRBJ1-1, with D unresolved. This CDR3 is 14 amino acids long. The germline V gene encodes CDR1 SEHNR and CDR2 FQNEAQ (reference sequence). Trimming took off 2 bases at V and 1 base at J, with 8 bases between the two ends. The whole variable domain, filled in from reference TRBV7-9 and TRBJ1-1, reads DTGVSQNPRHKITKRGQNVTFRCDPISEHNRLYWYRQTLGQGPEFLTYFQNEAQLEKSRLLSDRFSAERPKGSFSTLEIQRTEQGDSAMYLCASSLRSENTEAFFGQGTRLTVV.